The entry below describes one T cell receptor (beta chain). This record comes from a study of blood T cell repertoires in COVID-19. The repertoire was sequenced with immunoSEQ multiplex PCR; TCRdb's copy has only in-frame clones and lacks some. The table has some 310,000 clones, around 86% seen once. Trimming took 0 bases from V and 0 from J, leaving 14 bases between them. This CDR3 region has 17 residues. The germline CDR1 and CDR2 sequences are MNHEY and SMNVEV (reference sequence). The receptor comes from a man aged 50 to 59 with active or convalescent COVID-19. The sequencing input was peripheral blood. The chain links TRBV27 to TRBJ1-1; tentative D call: TRBD1 (6 bases). The CDR3 reads CASSLSGAGGLNTEAFF. DNA of the CDR3: TGTGCCAGCAGTTTATCGGGGGCCGGGGGGCTGAACACTGAAGCTTTCTTT.